One sample yielded the 13 T cell receptor beta chains listed below, sequenced in a study of PD-1 blockade in classical Hodgkin lymphoma. Time point here: newly diagnosed, previously untreated cHL patient sample. Purified CD4+ T cells were obtained from thawed PBMCs through magnetic negative selection. The method was immunoSEQ multiplex PCR; TCRdb's version includes in-frame clones alone and lacks a portion of them. The sample lists about 30,000 clones, about 87% occurring once. Sample: CD4+ T cells from blood. These receptors all come from a human donor with classical Hodgkin lymphoma.

This clone occurred once. This chain links TRBV14 with TRBJ2-7, with unresolved D. This CDR3 has 11 amino acids. Germline CDR1 SGHDN, CDR2 FVKESK. Trimming pared 1 base from V and 3 bases from J, leaving 1 base between. The CDR3 region is CASSQGYEQYF. The CDR3 coding sequence is TGTGCCAGCAGCCAAGGCTACGAGCAGTACTTC.

This chain connects TRBV7-8 to TRBJ2-7; maybe TRBD2 (5 bases). The CDR3 spans 17 residues. CDR1 is SGHVS, CDR2 FQNEAQ, per germline. The V and J ends lost 2 bases and 0 bases respectively, with 17 bases between them. This chain's CDR3 is CASSLLPSFGNSYEQYV. DNA for the CDR3: TGTGCCAGCAGCTTACTCCCTTCGTTCGGGAACTCCTACGAGCAGTACGTC.

The chain couples TRBV5-6 to TRBJ2-7, with 7 bases aligning to TRBD2. Germline CDR1 reads SGHDT; CDR2 reads YYEEEE. Trimming removed 3 bases from V and 2 bases from J; junction bases left unmatched: 8. This CDR3 has 15 amino acids. The CDR3 DNA is TGTGCCAGCAGCTCCGCCCCGGGGGGTACCTACGAGCAGTACTTC. Its translation is CASSSAPGGTYEQYF.

The DNA for the CDR3 is TGTGCCAGCAGTTCTAGCGGTCTATCTAGCACAGATACGCAGTATTTT. Amino acid sequence: CASSSSGLSSTDTQYF. The chain uses TRBV7-3 and TRBJ2-3; 7 positions agree with TRBD2. This CDR3 is 16 amino acids long. V lost 6 bases to trimming and J lost 0 bases; unmatched junction nucleotides: 9. Germline lookup yields CDR1 SGHTA and CDR2 FQGTGA.

This clone was seen a single time. The chain joins TRBV5-1 to TRBJ1-1, with D tentatively TRBD1 (5 bases). The CDR3 consists of 15 residues. Germline loops: CDR1 SGHRS, CDR2 YFSETQ. Trimming stripped 4 bases from V and 1 base from J, with 14 bases between. CDR3 amino acids: CASSGARGENTEAFF. CDR3 in DNA: TGCGCCAGCAGCGGGGCCCGGGGGGAGAACACTGAAGCTTTCTTT.

V and J are TRBV5-1 and TRBJ2-1; TRBD2 matches at 10 bases. The CDR3 spans 16 residues. Germline V CDR1 and CDR2: SGHRS, YFSETQ. The junction had 6 bases not matched to a gene; V was cut back by 4 bases and J by 2 bases. The CDR3 sequence is CASSPRTSGTYNEQFF. CDR3 coding DNA: TGCGCCAGCAGCCCGCGGACTAGCGGAACCTACAATGAGCAGTTCTTC. The variable domain in full, with the rest retrieved from reference TRBV5-1 and TRBJ2-1, is KAGVTQTPRYLIKTRGQQVTLSCSPISGHRSVSWYQQTPGQGLQFLFEYFSETQRNKGNFPGRFSGRQFSNSRSEMNVSTLELGDSALYLCASSPRTSGTYNEQFFGPGTRLTVL.

The chain uses TRBV4-2 and TRBJ2-1; the D gene is possibly TRBD2 (5 bases). V was shortened by 1 base and J by 4 bases, with 14 bases between the two germline ends. There are 16 residues in the CDR3. Germline V gene sequence: CDR1 LGHNA, CDR2 YNFKEQ. The CDR3 DNA reads as TGTGCCAGCAGCCAAGCTAGCAATAGCGATTACAATGAGCAGTTCTTC. Its protein is CASSQASNSDYNEQFF.

The chain has TRBV19 and TRBJ2-3; 9 positions agree with TRBD1. Germline lookup yields CDR1 LNHDA and CDR2 SQIVND (reference sequence). This CDR3 has 16 amino acids. With 7 bases clipped from V and 4 bases from J, the junction kept 12 bases outside the gene matches. The CDR3 nucleotides read TGTGCCAGTACTTTCACTCCGGGACAGGGTGCAGATACGCAGTATTTT. Its protein product is CASTFTPGQGADTQYF.

The chain has TRBV28 and TRBJ1-2, with D hard to call. CDR1 MDHEN and CDR2 SYDVKM come from the germline V gene. V lost 6 bases and J 4 bases, leaving 18 bases between the germline ends. This CDR3 contains 15 residues. CDR3 coding DNA: TGTGCCAGCAGACCCCCCGTTCACGGACGCTATGGCTACACCTTC. Translated: CASRPPVHGRYGYTF.

The chain has TRBV5-1 and TRBJ2-4; no definite D call. V was trimmed by 0 bases and J by 0 bases, leaving 13 bases between them. The CDR3 runs 17 residues. Looked up from germline, CDR1 is SGHRS and CDR2 is YFSETQ. As DNA, the CDR3 is TGCGCCAGCAGCTTGGTAGGTCAGCCCCTAGCCAAAAACATTCAGTACTTC. It codes for CASSLVGQPLAKNIQYF.

This clone was counted a few times. The chain employs TRBV28 and TRBJ1-2; maybe TRBD1 (6 bases). Between the trimmed V and J ends, which lost 10 bases and 4 bases, there was a span of 19 bases. This CDR3 spans 14 amino acids. Germline V gene lookup returns CDR1 MDHEN and CDR2 SYDVKM. The CDR3 DNA is TGTGCCATCGGAGGGCAGGGGACCGCCTATGGCTACACCTTC. It yields the protein CAIGGQGTAYGYTF.

The rearrangement links TRBV23-1 to TRBJ2-2; tentative D call: TRBD2 (5 bases). TRBV23-1 is an ORF for which the function is uncertain. V lost 4 bases, J lost 3 bases, and 12 bases lay in between. The CDR3 covers 15 residues. In DNA form, the CDR3 reads TGCGCCAGCAGTCCTGGACGGGGTGACACCGGGGAGCTGTTTTTT. Protein: CASSPGRGDTGELFF.

The count of this clone is one. J is TRBJ2-6 and V is TRBV5-4; no clear D gene. The CDR3 contains 14 residues. Germline CDR1 reads SGHNT; CDR2 reads YYREEE (reference sequence). Trimming removed 0 bases at V and 0 bases at J, with 1 base between. The CDR3 sequence: CASSLASGANVLTF. For the CDR3, the DNA is TGTGCCAGCAGCTTGGCCTCTGGGGCCAACGTCCTGACTTTC.